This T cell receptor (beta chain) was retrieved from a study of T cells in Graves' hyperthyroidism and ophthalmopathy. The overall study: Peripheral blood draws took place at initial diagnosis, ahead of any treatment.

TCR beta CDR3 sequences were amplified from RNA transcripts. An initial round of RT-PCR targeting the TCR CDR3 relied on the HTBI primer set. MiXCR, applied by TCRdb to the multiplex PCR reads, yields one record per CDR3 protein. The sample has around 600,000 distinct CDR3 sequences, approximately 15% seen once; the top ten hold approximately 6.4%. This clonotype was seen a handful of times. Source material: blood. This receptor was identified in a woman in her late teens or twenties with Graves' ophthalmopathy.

CDR3 bases: TGCAGTGCTAGAGGGAGGGACTCCTACGAGCAGTACTTC. This encodes CSARGRDSYEQYF. V gene TRBV20-1 combines with J gene TRBJ2-7, with D possibly matching TRBD2 (6 bases). Per the germline V gene, CDR1 is DFQATT and CDR2 is SNEGSKA (reference sequence). This CDR3 has 13 residues. Trimming removed 1 base from V and 0 bases from J, with 7 bases in between.